The 23 T cell receptor beta chains below all came from one sample that was sequenced in a study of tumor-infiltrating lymphocytes in primary liver carcinoma. A constant-region primer primed TCR beta cDNA synthesis from 500 ng of total RNA. Construction of TCR beta libraries relied on three successive nested multiplex PCR rounds employing slightly modified ARM-PCR. For approximately 11 cycles apiece, the opening two PCR rounds ran with TRBV1-TRBV30 forward primers and a C-beta reverse primer. TCRdb itself ran the multiplex PCR reads through MiXCR, one entry per CDR3 protein. The sample has approximately 300,000 distinct CDR3 sequences; roughly 60% are singletons. Germline DNA was extracted too, while blood RNA derived from unsorted whole blood. The specimen was peripheral blood. Receptors originate from a man aged 40-55 years with primary liver carcinoma and hepatitis B virus infection.

The gene calls are TRBV7-9 and TRBJ2-7; D uncertain. The CDR3 is 14 residues long. V lost 4 bases to trimming and J lost 7 bases, with 17 bases between them. Germline V gene lookup returns CDR1 SEHNR and CDR2 FQNEAQ (reference sequence). The DNA of the CDR3 is TGTGCCAGCAGCTCCTCCCTGGCCACAATAGAGCAGTACTTC. It specifies CASSSSLATIEQYF.

The CDR3, as DNA: TGTGCCAGCAGTTTCGCGGGGACCACAGATACGCAGTATTTT. This encodes CASSFAGTTDTQYF. V usage is TRBV12-3 or TRBV12-4 and J usage is TRBJ2-3; D may be TRBD2 (6 bases). The length of the CDR3 is 14 residues. Trimming removed 3 bases from V and 2 bases from J, with 9 bases in between.

This clonotype has at least ten counts. The chain carries TRBV12-5 and TRBJ2-1; TRBD1 agrees at 7 bases. This CDR3 is 13 amino acids long. The J segment lost 8 bases and the V segment lost 3 bases, leaving 4 bases of the junction unmatched. Germline lookup yields CDR1 LGHNT and CDR2 FRNRAP. CDR3 sequence: CASGLTGEDEQFF. CDR3 nucleotide sequence: TGTGCTAGTGGTTTAACAGGGGAAGATGAGCAGTTCTTC. The whole variable domain, remainder taken from reference TRBV12-5 and TRBJ2-1, is DARVTQTPRHKVTEMGQEVTMRCQPILGHNTVFWYRQTMMQGLELLAYFRNRAPLDDSGMPKDRFSAEMPDATLATLKIQPSEPRDSAVYFCASGLTGEDEQFFGPGTRLTVL.

The V gene is TRBV7-9, the J gene TRBJ2-7; TRBD2 matches 12 bases. Trimming at V came to 5 bases and at J to 0 bases, leaving 14 bases not matched to a gene. CDR1 and CDR2 (germline): SEHNR, FQNEAQ (reference sequence). The CDR3 covers 19 residues. CDR3 residues: CASSAPGTSGLRSSYEQYF. CDR3 nucleotides: TGTGCCAGCAGCGCCCCCGGGACTAGCGGGCTTAGAAGCTCCTACGAGCAGTACTTC.

This chain joins TRBV28 and TRBJ2-4; D may be TRBD1 or TRBD2 (5 bases each). Germline-derived CDR1 and CDR2 are MDHEN and SYDVKM. The V end lost 6 bases, the J end lost 11 bases, and 17 bases lay between the germline ends. The CDR3 is 13 residues long. The CDR3 reads CASRAGTPVVQYF. For the CDR3, the DNA is TGTGCCAGCAGGGCCGGGACCCCGGTGGTTCAGTACTTC.

About this clonotype: This may arise from a read error, as a much more abundant clone is one base away. The V call is TRBV13, the J call TRBJ2-3; D may be TRBD1 (5 bases). The germline V gene has CDR1 PRHDT and CDR2 FYEKMQ (reference sequence). V was clipped by 3 bases and J by 4 bases, with 11 bases between them. CDR3 length: 14 residues. CDR3 region: CASSLGRAADTQYF. The DNA for the CDR3 is TGTGCCAGCAGCTTGGGCAGGGCTGCAGATACGCAGTATTTT.

A few counts support this clonotype. V is TRBV29-1 and J is TRBJ1-2; D perhaps matches TRBD1 (5 bases). The CDR3 spans 13 residues. Trimming pared 4 bases from V and 5 bases from J, leaving 14 bases between. Germline V gene lookup returns CDR1 SQVTM and CDR2 ANQGSEA. The CDR3 spells CSVVGGGGYGYTF. CDR3 DNA: TGCAGCGTTGTTGGGGGGGGTGGGTATGGCTACACCTTC.

This clonotype showed up many times. V and J are TRBV29-1 and TRBJ2-2, with TRBD2 identical over 13 bases. The CDR3 consists of 15 residues. The ends lost 6 bases at V and 7 bases at J; junction bases unmatched: 8. Germline V CDR1 and CDR2: SQVTM, ANQGSEA. CDR3 residues: CSVRTSGSSSGELFF. As DNA, the CDR3 is TGCAGCGTGAGGACTAGCGGGAGTAGCAGCGGGGAGCTGTTTTTT.

The chain couples TRBV4-1 to TRBJ2-7; the D gene is possibly TRBD1 (6 bases). Germline V gene sequence: CDR1 MGHRA, CDR2 YSYEKL. The V end was cut by 3 bases, the J end by 2 bases, with 20 bases between. The CDR3 runs to 17 residues. DNA for the CDR3: TGCGCCAGCAGCCAGGTTATAAGGGGACAAGGGACCTACGAGCAGTACTTC. Translation gives CASSQVIRGQGTYEQYF.

A word on this clonotype: This may be a read error: a much more frequent sequence differs by one nucleotide. The chain has TRBV6-5 and TRBJ2-7; 8 bases agree with TRBD2. V shed 8 bases, J shed 4 bases, and the junction held 7 bases outside the gene matches. CDR3 size: 13 residues. The germline V gene has CDR1 MNHEY and CDR2 SVGAGI. The CDR3 DNA follows: TGTGCCAGCGCGGGGGGCAAGGGATACGAGCAGTACTTC. Protein: CASAGGKGYEQYF.

Details on this clonotype: This may be a read error, as it is one base from a much larger clone. The genes are TRBV10-3 and TRBJ2-3; 8 bases are a match to TRBD1. Germline lookup yields CDR1 ENHRY and CDR2 SYGVKD. This CDR3 comprises 15 residues. V dropped 3 bases and J dropped 4; count of bases not matched to a gene: 6. The CDR3: CAISDPQGEADTQYF. The CDR3 DNA reads TGTGCCATCAGTGATCCACAGGGGGAGGCAGATACGCAGTATTTT.

In the case of this clonotype: As the CDR3 is not closed by the conserved phenylalanine or tryptophan, this likely results from a read error. The V and J genes are TRBV5-1 and TRBJ2-1; 7 nucleotides match TRBD2. The CDR3 length is 14 residues. V shed 0 bases and J 7 bases; nucleotides not matched to a gene: 4. Germline V CDR1 and CDR2: SGHRS, YFSETQ. The CDR3 here is CASSLVTSANEQFL. CDR3 nucleotide sequence: TGCGCCAGCAGCTTGGTCACTAGCGCAAATGAGCAGTTCTTA.

This clonotype was picked up one time. A much larger clone sits a single nucleotide away, making a read error possible. The chain uses TRBV6-1 and TRBJ1-6, with TRBD1 matching 7 bases. Per the germline V gene, CDR1 is MNHNS and CDR2 is SASEGT. V lost 4 bases and J lost 9; bases outside the gene matches: 3. CDR3 length: 13 residues. This chain's CDR3 is CASSGQGGSPLHF. In DNA, the CDR3 is TGTGCCAGCAGTGGACAGGGTGGTTCACCCCTCCACTTT.

This chain connects TRBV7-9 to TRBJ2-5; D assignment may be TRBD1 or TRBD2 (6 bases each). V was pared by 5 bases and J by 3 bases, with 16 bases between. The CDR3 totals 15 residues. Per germline, CDR1 SEHNR and CDR2 FQNEAQ (reference sequence). The CDR3 DNA follows: TGTGCCAGCAGCCCCCGGGGGCGGGACAAAGAGACCCAGTACTTC. As protein: CASSPRGRDKETQYF.

This chain joins TRBV12-3 or TRBV12-4 and TRBJ2-1, with 7 nucleotides matching TRBD2. V trimming: 6 bases; J trimming: 4 bases; junction bases outside the gene matches: 6. This CDR3 contains 14 residues. In nucleotides, the CDR3 is TGTGCCAGCAGGAGGTGGGAGGGGTACAATGAGCAGTTCTTC. Its translation: CASRRWEGYNEQFF.

This clonotype was observed once. The V gene is TRBV28, the J gene TRBJ1-2, with 9 bases aligning to TRBD1. The CDR3 loop spans 13 amino acids. The germline CDR1 and CDR2 sequences are MDHEN and SYDVKM. The trim removed 11 bases at V and 7 bases at J, leaving 11 bases unmatched. CDR3 in amino acids: CAGTLKQGAGYTF. CDR3 nucleotides: TGTGCCGGCACCCTCAAACAGGGGGCTGGCTACACCTTC.

With regard to this clonotype: A much larger clone lies a single base off, so this may be a read error. The chain is built from TRBV10-3 and TRBJ1-5, with D possibly TRBD1 on 5 matching bases. Germline V CDR1 and CDR2: ENHRY, SYGVKD. The CDR3 loop spans 14 amino acids. The CDR3 DNA follows: TGTGCCATCAGGCAGGGTTTGGAGAATCAGACCCAGCATTTT. This gives the protein CAIRQGLENQTQHF.

The V call is TRBV7-9, the J call TRBJ2-1, with D possibly being TRBD1 (6 bases). The ends were cut back, 5 bases at V and 12 bases at J, with 17 bases in the middle. Germline CDR1 SEHNR, CDR2 FQNEAQ (reference sequence). The CDR3 has 13 residues. In nucleotides, the CDR3 is TGTGCCAGCAGCACGGCGACAGGTTGGGCGCAGTTCTTC. Its translation is CASSTATGWAQFF.

A remark on this clonotype: This may come from a read error, since a much larger clone is one base off. The chain links TRBV6-5 to TRBJ2-7; 9 nucleotides align to TRBD1. Germline V gene sequence: CDR1 MNHEY, CDR2 SVGAGI. This CDR3 comprises 15 residues. The CDR3 bases are TGTGCCAGCAGTTACCAGCCGGGACAGGGAAACGAGGAGTACTTC. Protein sequence: CASSYQPGQGNEEYF.

About this clonotype: A much larger clone differs by one base, so this may be a read error. J is TRBJ1-4 and V is TRBV28; TRBD1 might be the D (6 bases). In germline, CDR1 is MDHEN, CDR2 SYDVKM. This CDR3 is 12 amino acids long. The chain's CDR3 is CVSTRRQGKLFF. In nucleotides, the CDR3 is TGTGTCAGCACGAGGCGGCAGGGGAAACTGTTTTTT.

Details on this clonotype: The germline gene is not matched at one end of the junction; a read error may be the cause. The chain is built from TRBV5-6 and TRBJ2-4, with D possibly matching TRBD1 (6 bases). From germline, CDR1 is SGHDT and CDR2 YYEEEE. This CDR3 has 14 residues. DNA of the CDR3: TGTGCCGGCAGCCCACAGGGATTCAAAAACATTCAGTACTTC. Protein sequence: CAGSPQGFKNIQYF.

This clonotype was counted at least ten times. The chain is built from TRBV6-1 and TRBJ2-4; TRBD2 matches at 11 bases. Germline V gene sequence: CDR1 MNHNS, CDR2 SASEGT. V was pared by 7 bases and J by 6 bases, with 2 bases of the junction left unmatched. This CDR3 region has 13 residues. CDR3 nucleotides: TGTGCCAGCACGGGGACTAGCGGAAACATTCAGTACTTC. Its translation is CASTGTSGNIQYF.

This clonotype was detected only once. At one end the junction does not follow the germline gene, possibly because of a read error. This chain joins TRBV29-1 and TRBJ1-1; 7 bases are shared with TRBD1. The germline gives CDR1 SQVTM, CDR2 ANQGSEA. The CDR3 covers 14 residues. As DNA, the CDR3 is TGCAGGGTTGAAGAGGGGGCTGGGAACACTGAAGCTTTCTTT. It is translated as CRVEEGAGNTEAFF.